This T cell receptor (beta chain) was profiled in a study of T cell responses to AZD1222 COVID-19 vaccine. Trimming cost V 6 bases and J 5 bases, with 8 bases left between them. Germline V gives CDR1 MNHNY, CDR2 SVGAGI (reference sequence). The CDR3 spans 13 residues. Timing groups of about 4 and about 12 weeks for second doses were pooled. Sequencing was performed with immunoSEQ multiplex PCR; in TCRdb, only in-frame clones are kept and a portion is missing. The sample carries about 130,000 clones, around 90% recorded once. In its sample, this clone was seen once. Source: peripheral blood, taken 28 days after the second AZD1222 dose. This sequence joins TRBV6-6 and TRBJ1-6; no definite D call. This sequence originates from an adult who received the AZD1222 COVID-19 vaccine. The chain's CDR3 is CASRIENNSPLHF. The CDR3 nucleotides read TGTGCCAGCAGAATAGAGAATAATTCACCCCTCCACTTT.